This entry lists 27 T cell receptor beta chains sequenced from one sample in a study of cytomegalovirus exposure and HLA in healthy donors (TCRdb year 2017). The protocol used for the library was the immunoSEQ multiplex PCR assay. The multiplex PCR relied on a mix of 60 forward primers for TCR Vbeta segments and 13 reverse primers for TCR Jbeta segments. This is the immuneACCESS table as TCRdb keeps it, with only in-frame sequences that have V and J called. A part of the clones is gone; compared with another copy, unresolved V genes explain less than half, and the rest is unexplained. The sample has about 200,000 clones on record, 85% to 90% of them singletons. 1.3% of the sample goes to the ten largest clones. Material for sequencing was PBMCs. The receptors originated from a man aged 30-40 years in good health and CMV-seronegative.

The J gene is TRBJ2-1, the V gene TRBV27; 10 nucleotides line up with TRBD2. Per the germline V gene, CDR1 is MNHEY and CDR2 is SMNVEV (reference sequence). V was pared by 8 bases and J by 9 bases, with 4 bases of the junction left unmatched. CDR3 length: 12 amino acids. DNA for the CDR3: TGTGCCAGCGGGTTAGCGGGGGGTGAGCAGTTCTTC. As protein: CASGLAGGEQFF.

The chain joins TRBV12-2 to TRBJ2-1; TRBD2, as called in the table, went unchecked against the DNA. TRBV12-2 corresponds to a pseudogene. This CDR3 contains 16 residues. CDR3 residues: CASRLKSPPLLNEQFF. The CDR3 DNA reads TGTGCAAGTCGCCTAAAGAGCCCGCCTCTACTCAATGAGCAGTTCTTC.

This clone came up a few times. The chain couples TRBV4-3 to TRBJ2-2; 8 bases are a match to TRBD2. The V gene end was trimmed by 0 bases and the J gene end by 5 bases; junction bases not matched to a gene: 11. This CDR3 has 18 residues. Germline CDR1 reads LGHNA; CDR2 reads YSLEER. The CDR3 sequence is CASSQEGGGSPGTGELFF. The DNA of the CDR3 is TGCGCCAGCAGCCAAGAAGGCGGGGGGTCCCCGGGAACCGGGGAGCTGTTTTTT.

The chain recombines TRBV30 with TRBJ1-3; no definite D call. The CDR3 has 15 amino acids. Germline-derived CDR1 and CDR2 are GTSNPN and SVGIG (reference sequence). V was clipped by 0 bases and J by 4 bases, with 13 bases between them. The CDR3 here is CAWSVLSRMGNTIYF. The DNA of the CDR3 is TGTGCCTGGAGTGTACTCTCGCGGATGGGAAACACCATATATTTT.

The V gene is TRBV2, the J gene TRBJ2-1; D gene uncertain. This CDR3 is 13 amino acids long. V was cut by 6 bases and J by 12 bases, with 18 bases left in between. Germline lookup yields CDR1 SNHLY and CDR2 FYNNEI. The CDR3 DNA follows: TGTGCCAGCAGGGAGACCAACCTAGGCCCGCAGTTCTTC. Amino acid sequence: CASRETNLGPQFF.

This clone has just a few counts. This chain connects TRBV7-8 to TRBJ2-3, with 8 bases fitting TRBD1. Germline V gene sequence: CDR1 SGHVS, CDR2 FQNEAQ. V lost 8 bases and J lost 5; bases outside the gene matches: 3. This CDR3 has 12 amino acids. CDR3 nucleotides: TGTGCCAGCGGACAGGGTGAAGATACGCAGTATTTT. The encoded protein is CASGQGEDTQYF.

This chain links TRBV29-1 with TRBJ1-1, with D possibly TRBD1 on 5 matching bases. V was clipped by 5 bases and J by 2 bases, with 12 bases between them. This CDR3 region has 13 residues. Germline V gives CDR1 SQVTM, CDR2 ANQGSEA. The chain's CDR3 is CSVRTGLNTEAFF. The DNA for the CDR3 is TGCAGCGTTAGGACGGGACTCAACACTGAAGCTTTCTTT.

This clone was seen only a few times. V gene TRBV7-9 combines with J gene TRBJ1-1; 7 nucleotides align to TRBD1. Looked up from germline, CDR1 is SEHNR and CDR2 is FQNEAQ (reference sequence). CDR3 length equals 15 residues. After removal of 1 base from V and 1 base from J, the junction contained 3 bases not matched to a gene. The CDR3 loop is CASSLGSGGNTEAFF. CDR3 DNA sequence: TGTGCCAGCAGCTTAGGGTCAGGGGGGAACACTGAAGCTTTCTTT.

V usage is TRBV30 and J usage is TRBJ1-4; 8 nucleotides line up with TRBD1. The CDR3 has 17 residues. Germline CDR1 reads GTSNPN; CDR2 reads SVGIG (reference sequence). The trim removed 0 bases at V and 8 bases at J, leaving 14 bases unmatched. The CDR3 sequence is CAWSVWWQGQEEEKLFF. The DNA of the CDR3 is TGTGCCTGGAGTGTATGGTGGCAGGGACAGGAGGAGGAAAAACTGTTTTTT.

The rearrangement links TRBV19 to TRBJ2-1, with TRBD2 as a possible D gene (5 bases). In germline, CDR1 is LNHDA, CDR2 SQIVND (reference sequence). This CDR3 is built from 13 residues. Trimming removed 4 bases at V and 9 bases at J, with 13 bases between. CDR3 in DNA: TGTGCCAGTAGTAATCTCCTGGGGAGTGAGCAGTTCTTC. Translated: CASSNLLGSEQFF.

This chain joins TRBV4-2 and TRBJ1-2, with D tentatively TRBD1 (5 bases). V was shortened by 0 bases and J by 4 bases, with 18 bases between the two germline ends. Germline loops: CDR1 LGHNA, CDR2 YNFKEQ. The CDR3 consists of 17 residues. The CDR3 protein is CASSQDSMEGRGYGYTF. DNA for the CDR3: TGTGCCAGCAGCCAAGATAGTATGGAGGGACGGGGCTATGGCTACACCTTC.

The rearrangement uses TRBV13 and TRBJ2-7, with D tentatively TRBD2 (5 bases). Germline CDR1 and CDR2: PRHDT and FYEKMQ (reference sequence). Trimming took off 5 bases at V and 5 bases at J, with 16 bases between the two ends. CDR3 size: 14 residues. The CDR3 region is CASSPPRGAHEQYF. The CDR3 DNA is TGTGCCAGCAGCCCCCCCCGGGGAGCCCACGAGCAGTACTTC.

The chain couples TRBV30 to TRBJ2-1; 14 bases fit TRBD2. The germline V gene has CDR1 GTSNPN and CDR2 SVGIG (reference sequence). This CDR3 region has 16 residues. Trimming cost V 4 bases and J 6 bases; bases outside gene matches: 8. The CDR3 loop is CAWTFGTSGRFNEQFF. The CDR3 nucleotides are TGTGCCTGGACTTTCGGGACTAGCGGGAGATTCAATGAGCAGTTCTTC.

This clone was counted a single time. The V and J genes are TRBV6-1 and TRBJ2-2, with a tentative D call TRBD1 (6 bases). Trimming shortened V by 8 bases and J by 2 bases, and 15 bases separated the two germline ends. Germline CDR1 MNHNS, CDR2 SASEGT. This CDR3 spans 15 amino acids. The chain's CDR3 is CASPSDRLNTGELFF. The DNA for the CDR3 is TGTGCCAGCCCGTCGGACAGACTCAACACCGGGGAGCTGTTTTTT.

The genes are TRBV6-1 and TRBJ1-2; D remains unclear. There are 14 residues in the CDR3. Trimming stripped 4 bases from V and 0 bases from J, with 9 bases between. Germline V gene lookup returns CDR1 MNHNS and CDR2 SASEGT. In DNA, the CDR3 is TGTGCCAGCAGTGGACGCACAGCTAACTATGGCTACACCTTC. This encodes CASSGRTANYGYTF.

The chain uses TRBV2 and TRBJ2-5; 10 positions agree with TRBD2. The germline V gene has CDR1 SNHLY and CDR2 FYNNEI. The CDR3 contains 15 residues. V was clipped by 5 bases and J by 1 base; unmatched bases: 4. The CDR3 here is CASSPLAGGQETQYF. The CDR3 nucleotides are TGTGCCAGCAGTCCCTTAGCGGGGGGCCAAGAGACCCAGTACTTC.

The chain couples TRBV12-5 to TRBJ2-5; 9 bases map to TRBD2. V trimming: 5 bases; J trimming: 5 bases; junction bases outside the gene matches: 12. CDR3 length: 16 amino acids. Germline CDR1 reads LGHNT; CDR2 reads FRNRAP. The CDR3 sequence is CASGPPGSGGLETQYF. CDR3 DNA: TGTGCTAGTGGTCCTCCGGGTAGCGGGGGTTTGGAGACCCAGTACTTC. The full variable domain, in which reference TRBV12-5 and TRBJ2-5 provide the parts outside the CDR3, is DARVTQTPRHKVTEMGQEVTMRCQPILGHNTVFWYRQTMMQGLELLAYFRNRAPLDDSGMPKDRFSAEMPDATLATLKIQPSEPRDSAVYFCASGPPGSGGLETQYFGPGTRLLVL.

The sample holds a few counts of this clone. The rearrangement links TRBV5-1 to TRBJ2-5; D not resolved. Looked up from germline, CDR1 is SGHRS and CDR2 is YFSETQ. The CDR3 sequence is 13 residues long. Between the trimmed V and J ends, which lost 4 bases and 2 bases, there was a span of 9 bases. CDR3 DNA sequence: TGCGCCAGCAGCCGATTCCTACAAGAGACCCAGTACTTC. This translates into CASSRFLQETQYF.

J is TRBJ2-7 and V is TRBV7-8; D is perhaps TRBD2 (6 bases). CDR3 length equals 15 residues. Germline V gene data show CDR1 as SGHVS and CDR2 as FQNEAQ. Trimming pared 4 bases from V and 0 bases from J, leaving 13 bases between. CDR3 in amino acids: CASSSRNGGSYEQYF. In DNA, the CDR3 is TGTGCCAGCAGCTCTCGGAACGGGGGCTCCTACGAGCAGTACTTC.

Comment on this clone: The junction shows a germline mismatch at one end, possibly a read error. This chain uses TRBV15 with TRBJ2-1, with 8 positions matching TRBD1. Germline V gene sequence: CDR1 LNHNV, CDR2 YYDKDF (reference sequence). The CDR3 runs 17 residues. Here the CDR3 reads CATRRGTGERGNNEQFF. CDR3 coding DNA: TGTGCCACCAGGAGAGGGACAGGCGAGCGAGGGAACAATGAGCAGTTCTTC. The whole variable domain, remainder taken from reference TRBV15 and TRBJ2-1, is DAMVIQNPRYQVTQFGKPVTLSCSQTLNHNVMYWYQQKSSQAPKLLFHYYDKDFNNEADTPDNFQSRRPNTSFCFLDIRSPGLGDTAMYLCATRRGTGERGNNEQFFGPGTRLTVL.

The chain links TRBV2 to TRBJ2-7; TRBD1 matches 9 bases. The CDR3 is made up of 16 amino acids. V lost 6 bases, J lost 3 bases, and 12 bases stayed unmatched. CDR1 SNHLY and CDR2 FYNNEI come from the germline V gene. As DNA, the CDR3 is TGTGCCAGCAGCCCCACAGGGGGCGCTGGCCTCTACGAGCAGTACTTC. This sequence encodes CASSPTGGAGLYEQYF.

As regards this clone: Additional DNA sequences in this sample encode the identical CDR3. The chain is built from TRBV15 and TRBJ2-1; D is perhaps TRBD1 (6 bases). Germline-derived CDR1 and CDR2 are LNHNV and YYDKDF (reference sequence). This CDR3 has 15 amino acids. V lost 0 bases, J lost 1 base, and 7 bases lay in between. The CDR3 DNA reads TGTGCCACCAGCAGAGACAGGGGTTCCTACAATGAGCAGTTCTTC. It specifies CATSRDRGSYNEQFF.

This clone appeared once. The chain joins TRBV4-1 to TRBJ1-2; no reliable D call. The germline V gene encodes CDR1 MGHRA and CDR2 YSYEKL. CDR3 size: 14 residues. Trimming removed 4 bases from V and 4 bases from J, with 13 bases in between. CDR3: CASSPVEGSYGYTF. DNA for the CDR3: TGCGCCAGCAGCCCCGTGGAAGGGAGCTATGGCTACACCTTC.

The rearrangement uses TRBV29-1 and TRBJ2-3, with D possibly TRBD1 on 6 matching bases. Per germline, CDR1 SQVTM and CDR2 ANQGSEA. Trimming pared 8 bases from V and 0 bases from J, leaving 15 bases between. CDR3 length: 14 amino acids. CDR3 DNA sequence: TGCAGCTCACAGCACGGGACAAGCACAGATACGCAGTATTTT. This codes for CSSQHGTSTDTQYF.

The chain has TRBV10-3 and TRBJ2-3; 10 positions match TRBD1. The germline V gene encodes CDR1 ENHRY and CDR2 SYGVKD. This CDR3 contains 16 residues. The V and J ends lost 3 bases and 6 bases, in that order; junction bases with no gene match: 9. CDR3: CAISEGTGANRDTQYF. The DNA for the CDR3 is TGTGCCATCAGTGAAGGGACAGGGGCAAACCGGGATACGCAGTATTTT.

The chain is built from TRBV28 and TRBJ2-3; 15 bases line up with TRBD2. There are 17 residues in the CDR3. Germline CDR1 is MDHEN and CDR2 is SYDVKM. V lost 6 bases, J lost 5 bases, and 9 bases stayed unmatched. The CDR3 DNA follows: TGTGCCAGCAGCCCCGCGGGGACTAGCGGGAGGCGAGATACGCAGTATTTT. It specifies CASSPAGTSGRRDTQYF.

The CDR3 is CASSYPIDRGDSPLHF. The CDR3, as DNA: TGTGCCAGCAGTTACCCAATAGACAGGGGAGATTCACCCCTCCACTTT. The chain recombines TRBV6-6 with TRBJ1-6; 8 positions agree with TRBD1. V lost 2 bases to trimming and J lost 8 bases; unmatched junction nucleotides: 8. This CDR3 has 16 amino acids. The V gene's germline CDR1 is MNHNY and CDR2 SVGAGI (reference sequence).